The 12 T cell receptor beta chains presented below share a single source sample, sequenced in a study of T cell changes during pregnancy in multiple sclerosis. Sequencing used immunoSEQ multiplex PCR; TCRdb keeps in-frame clones, though not all of them. The sample carries about 100,000 clones, roughly nine tenths recorded once. The source was peripheral blood, collected after pregnancy. All receptors derive from a female donor with multiple sclerosis, enrolled in a pregnancy study.

The V and J genes are TRBV19 and TRBJ1-1; a weak D match, TRBD1 (6 bases). V dropped 6 bases and J dropped 4 bases, with 12 bases sitting between them. Germline CDR1 and CDR2: LNHDA and SQIVND (reference sequence). This CDR3 contains 13 residues. The CDR3 DNA is TGTGCCAGTAGCTACAGGGATCTCACTGAAGCTTTCTTT. Its protein product is CASSYRDLTEAFF.

The chain is built from TRBV4-1 and TRBJ2-7; D possibly corresponds to TRBD1 (6 bases). CDR3 length equals 15 residues. In germline, CDR1 is MGHRA, CDR2 YSYEKL. V was cut by 0 bases and J by 7 bases, with 16 bases left in between. CDR3 sequence reads: CASSQDQVGQEEQYF. The CDR3 nucleotides are TGCGCCAGCAGCCAAGATCAAGTGGGACAAGAGGAGCAGTACTTC.

This chain links TRBV19 with TRBJ1-6; D is undetermined. V was clipped by 3 bases and J by 8 bases, with 14 bases between them. Germline V CDR1 and CDR2: LNHDA, SQIVND (reference sequence). The CDR3 consists of 15 residues. Written as DNA, the CDR3 is TGTGCCAGTAGTATCGGTCAGAAGGCGGATTCACCCCTCCACTTT. Amino acid sequence: CASSIGQKADSPLHF.

The V call is TRBV19, the J call TRBJ1-6, with D possibly matching TRBD1 (6 bases). Germline CDR1 LNHDA, CDR2 SQIVND (reference sequence). CDR3 size: 13 residues. The ends were cut back, 9 bases at V and 5 bases at J, with 11 bases in the middle. In nucleotides, the CDR3 is TGTGCCAGCCGACAGGTGGATAATTCACCCCTCCACTTT. It codes for CASRQVDNSPLHF.

This sequence joins TRBV7-9 and TRBJ2-7; 9 bases match TRBD1. The CDR3 runs to 15 residues. With V trimmed by 7 bases and J by 7 bases, 14 bases remained unmatched. Germline assignment: CDR1 SEHNR and CDR2 FQNEAQ (reference sequence). The CDR3 DNA reads as TGTGCCAGCACCGAATCCGGCCGGGACAGGGAAGAGCAGTACTTC. It yields the protein CASTESGRDREEQYF.

The rearrangement joins TRBV25-1 to TRBJ2-7; maybe TRBD2 (5 bases). Germline V gene lookup returns CDR1 MGHDK and CDR2 SYGVNS. The V end was cut by 5 bases, the J end by 0 bases, with 8 bases between. The CDR3 extends over 13 amino acids. The CDR3 DNA reads TGTGCCAGCAGTCCCGGGGACTCCTACGAGCAGTACTTC. It specifies CASSPGDSYEQYF.

V and J are TRBV6-1 and TRBJ2-4; unclear D gene. CDR1 and CDR2 from the germline V gene are MNHNS and SASEGT. The CDR3 covers 15 residues. V was pared by 3 bases and J by 0 bases, with 9 bases between. The DNA of the CDR3 is TGTGCCAGCAGTGAGGAGCCTCTAGCCAAAAACATTCAGTACTTC. Translating gives CASSEEPLAKNIQYF.

The sample holds a few counts of this clone. The chain has TRBV7-9 and TRBJ1-2; D uncertain. CDR1 SEHNR and CDR2 FQNEAQ come from the germline V gene (reference sequence). This CDR3 is 13 amino acids long. Trimming removed 5 bases from V and 4 bases from J, with 11 bases in between. CDR3 sequence reads: CASSPTESYGYTF. The CDR3 DNA is TGTGCCAGCAGCCCTACAGAGTCCTATGGCTACACCTTC.

The CDR3 here is CATSRELGAGGIYNEQFF. The DNA of the CDR3 is TGTGCCACCAGCAGAGAGTTGGGGGCAGGGGGAATCTACAATGAGCAGTTCTTC. The gene calls are TRBV15 and TRBJ2-1, with 7 bases that match TRBD1. Germline trimming cut 0 bases from V and 3 bases from J; bases unmatched to any gene: 11. The CDR3 is made up of 18 amino acids. Germline loops: CDR1 LNHNV, CDR2 YYDKDF (reference sequence).

This chain links TRBV2 with TRBJ2-3, with a tentative D call TRBD2 (6 bases). Trimming took 8 bases from V and 1 from J, leaving 16 bases between them. This CDR3 spans 15 amino acids. Germline CDR1 and CDR2: SNHLY and FYNNEI. For the CDR3, the DNA is TGTGCCAGCGAGGCCGGCGAGCGGGGCACAGATACGCAGTATTTT. It encodes CASEAGERGTDTQYF. The whole variable domain, filled in from reference TRBV2 and TRBJ2-3, reads EPEVTQTPSHQVTQMGQEVILRCVPISNHLYFYWYRQILGQKVEFLVSFYNNEISEKSEIFDDQFSVERPDGSNFTLKIRSTKLEDSAMYFCASEAGERGTDTQYFGPGTRLTVL.

This clone was recorded once. This chain joins TRBV2 and TRBJ2-2, with TRBD1 matching 9 bases. CDR3 length: 15 amino acids. V lost 6 bases to trimming and J lost 7 bases; unmatched junction nucleotides: 9. Germline CDR1 and CDR2: SNHLY and FYNNEI. CDR3 DNA: TGTGCCAGCAGACCCGGGACAGGGTCCGACGGGGAGCTGTTTTTT. It is translated as CASRPGTGSDGELFF.

The V and J genes are TRBV2 and TRBJ1-1, with TRBD1 matching 9 bases. V shed 5 bases and J 3 bases; nucleotides not matched to a gene: 7. There are 15 residues in the CDR3. Germline assignment: CDR1 SNHLY and CDR2 FYNNEI. CDR3 residues: CASSIQGTGHTEAFF. In DNA, the CDR3 is TGTGCCAGCAGTATCCAAGGGACAGGGCACACTGAAGCTTTCTTT. The variable domain in full, completed from reference TRBV2 and TRBJ1-1, reads EPEVTQTPSHQVTQMGQEVILRCVPISNHLYFYWYRQILGQKVEFLVSFYNNEISEKSEIFDDQFSVERPDGSNFTLKIRSTKLEDSAMYFCASSIQGTGHTEAFFGQGTRLTVV.